This is a list of T cell receptor beta chains from one sample in a study of glioma-infiltrating T cells. From the multiplex PCR reads, TCRdb called clonotypes with MiXCR, one entry per CDR3 protein. The sample lists over 130,000 distinct CDR3 sequences; about two fifths were seen once. Sequenced input: glioma tissue, nonneoplastic brain tissue, or PBMCs (not recorded which). All receptors derive from a human donor with low-grade glioma or glioblastoma, undergoing nonglioma brain surgery, or in good health (not recorded which). CDR3s include the opening cysteine and the closing phenylalanine or tryptophan. A D gene is named only where the DNA matches it firmly. Size values are once, few and many counts, or a class for expanded clones, and some rows have none.

V	J	D	length	size	DNA	CDR3
TRBV6-5	TRBJ1-2	NA	13	few	TGTGCCAGCAGTTACCTCACAGGGCATGGCTACACCTTC	CASSYLTGHGYTF
TRBV20-1	TRBJ1-5	NA	17	NA	TGCAGTGCCGTAGTCGAACAGGTTCCCTCGGGCAATCAGCCCCAGCATTTT	CSAVVEQVPSGNQPQHF
TRBV28	TRBJ1-2	NA	14	few	TGTGCCAGCAGTCTACTCGCGGGGGTCTATGGCTACACCTTC	CASSLLAGVYGYTF
TRBV24-1	TRBJ2-5	TRBD1	16	few	TGTGCCACCAGTGACGACAGGGGGTTGGTTTTAGAGACCCAGTACTTC	CATSDDRGLVLETQYF
TRBV7-9	TRBJ2-1	NA	12	NA	TGTGCCAGCAGCTTAATGACTAGTTCTGAGTTCTTC	CASSLMTSSEFF
TRBV7-2	TRBJ1-5	TRBD1	14	NA	TGTGCCAGCAGCACAGGACAGGGCAATCAGCCCCAGCATTTT	CASSTGQGNQPQHF
TRBV20-1	TRBJ2-1	NA	14	few	TGCAGTGCTAGGCAGGGGATATCCTACAATGAGCAGTTCTTC	CSARQGISYNEQFF
TRBV7-2	TRBJ2-3	NA	13	few	TGTGCCAGCAGCTTAAGTAGGGGAGATACGCAGTATTTT	CASSLSRGDTQYF
TRBV29-1	TRBJ2-3	NA	14	few	TGCAGCGTTGAAGATCCTCCGGCGGGAGATACGCAGTATTTT	CSVEDPPAGDTQYF
TRBV7-2	TRBJ2-3	TRBD1	15	few	TGTGCCAGCAGCTTAGCGGGACAGCGTTCAGATACGCAGTATTTT	CASSLAGQRSDTQYF
TRBV4-3	TRBJ2-3	TRBD2	17	NA	TGCGCCAGCAGCCAACAACTAGCGGGGGGGCCTACAGATACGCAGTATTTT	CASSQQLAGGPTDTQYF
TRBV7-9	TRBJ1-5	TRBD1	14	NA	TGTGCCAGCAGCGCAGGGGGCGACAGGCGGCCCCAGCATTTT	CASSAGGDRRPQHF
TRBV7-2	TRBJ2-5	NA	14	NA	TGTGCCAGCAGCTTAGGGGGGGCAGCAGAGACCCAGTACTTC	CASSLGGAAETQYF
TRBV3-1	TRBJ2-5	TRBD2	15	once	TGTGCCAGCAGTTGGAGCGGGAGGGACGGAGAGACCCAGTACTTC	CASSWSGRDGETQYF
TRBV20-1	TRBJ2-1	TRBD2	16	NA	TGCAGTGCTCCCCGGGTAGCGGGAGGCCAAGTCAATGAGCAGTTCTTC	CSAPRVAGGQVNEQFF
TRBV6-2/TRBV6-3	TRBJ1-5	NA	15	NA	TGTGCCAGCAGTGGGATCTGGTGGAACAATAAGCCCCAGCATTTT	CASSGIWWNNKPQHF
TRBV19	TRBJ1-5	NA	15	NA	TGTGCCAGTAGTATGGTGAGCCAAGGAAATCAGCCCCAGCATTTT	CASSMVSQGNQPQHF
TRBV7-2	TRBJ2-7	NA	14	NA	TGTGCCAGCAGCCAACTGGGCGGCCAGGGCGAGCAGTACTTC	CASSQLGGQGEQYF
TRBV12-3/TRBV12-4	TRBJ1-1	NA	12	NA	TGTGCCAGCAGTTTTACCGGGACTGAAGCTTTCTTT	CASSFTGTEAFF
TRBV11-2	TRBJ1-6	NA	14	NA	TGTGCCAGCAGCCGAGGACAGTATAATTCACCCCTCCACTTT	CASSRGQYNSPLHF
TRBV7-2	TRBJ2-5	NA	13	NA	TGTGCCAGCAGTTCAGTCCCATCAGAGACCCAGTACTTC	CASSSVPSETQYF
TRBV15	TRBJ1-6	NA	16	NA	TGTGCCACCAGCAGAGATGGTGGGACCTATAATTCACCCCTCCACTTT	CATSRDGGTYNSPLHF
TRBV3-1	TRBJ2-3	NA	12	NA	TGTGCCAGCAGGCTCGCGGGGAATACGCAGTATTTT	CASRLAGNTQYF
TRBV9	TRBJ1-1	NA	10	NA	TGTGCCAGCAGCGCGTGGGAAGCTTTCTTT	CASSAWEAFF
TRBV7-2	TRBJ1-6	NA	13	few	TGTGCCAGCGGGTCTTCATCCTATTCACCCCTCCACTTT	CASGSSSYSPLHF
TRBV6-6	TRBJ2-7	NA	13	NA	TGTGCCAGCAGTGTACTGAAGGCCTACGAGCAGTACTTC	CASSVLKAYEQYF
TRBV14	TRBJ2-3	TRBD2	15	NA	TGTGCCAGCAGCCAACTAGCGGAGTACACAGATACGCAGTATTTT	CASSQLAEYTDTQYF
TRBV6-1	TRBJ2-3	NA	13	few	TGTGCCAGCAGAGCCGCTCGAGGGCGGGCGCAGTATTTT	CASRAARGRAQYF
TRBV24-1	TRBJ2-7	NA	14	NA	TGTGCCACCAGTGATGAGGACGGATCCTACGAGCAGTACTTC	CATSDEDGSYEQYF
TRBV4-1	TRBJ2-3	NA	15	NA	TGCGCCAGCAGCCATGAACGGGGAGCAGGGGATACGCAGTATTTT	CASSHERGAGDTQYF
TRBV7-8	TRBJ2-1	TRBD2	15	many	TGTGCCAGCAGCCAACTAGCGGGAGGGGCAAATGAGCAGTTCTTC	CASSQLAGGANEQFF
TRBV6-1	TRBJ1-1	NA	13	NA	TGTGCCAGCATCGGGACGGCTAACACTGAAGCTTTCTTT	CASIGTANTEAFF
TRBV27	TRBJ2-1	NA	14	NA	TGTGCCAGTTGTTACAGGACATCTAACGGTGAGCAGTTCTTC	CASCYRTSNGEQFF
TRBV15	TRBJ2-3	NA	16	NA	TGTGCCACCAGCAAGAGGGGAGACAGCCTCACAGATACGCAGTATTTT	CATSKRGDSLTDTQYF
TRBV29-1	TRBJ2-1	NA	12	NA	TGCAGCGTTGAAGACCACTTGGAGGAGCAGTTCTTC	CSVEDHLEEQFF
TRBV6-5	TRBJ1-6	NA	14	NA	TGTGCCAGCAGAAAGAACAGGGAGAGCTCACCCCTCCACTTT	CASRKNRESSPLHF
TRBV10-3	TRBJ2-1	NA	14	many	TGTGCCACAAACCCTAGCACCATGTACAATGAGCAGTTCTTC	CATNPSTMYNEQFF
TRBV9	TRBJ1-5	NA	12	NA	TGTGCCAGCAGCGATGGAGATCAGCCCCAGCATTTT	CASSDGDQPQHF
TRBV4-1	TRBJ2-1	NA	15	NA	TGCGCCAGCAGCCAAGAATTTACAGGGTACAATGAGCAGTTCTTC	CASSQEFTGYNEQFF
TRBV28	TRBJ2-5	TRBD1	13	NA	TGTGCCAGCAGGATACAGGGGCAAGAGACCCAGTACTTC	CASRIQGQETQYF